This TCR beta chain was identified in a study of CD8 T cells in Susac syndrome. Overall study findings and caveats: The study's TCR sequencing and HLA analysis drew on a certain number of individuals. That number was acknowledged as relatively small.

It was with random hexamers that roughly 0.5 to 1 ug RNA was reverse transcribed. TCRdb re-called the immunoSEQ multiplex PCR reads through MiXCR, storing one row per CDR3 protein. Of 300,000 or so distinct CDR3 sequences listed, about 91% are singletons. The T cells that were sequenced for TCR beta were CD8+ and CD4+ cells from blood. In the multiple sclerosis control group, patients were treatment-naive and had stable or active relapsing-remitting disease. The CD8+ and CD4+ T cells were isolated magnetically using a negative isolation approach, whereas the TEMRA cells were enriched by FACS. Remarks on this clonotype: As yet, its antigen is unknown.

CDR1 is MDHEN, CDR2 SYDVKM, per germline. The CDR3 has 16 amino acids. V was cut by 4 bases and J by 5 bases, with 20 bases left in between. Sequenced sample: CD4+ T cells from PBMCs. V gene TRBV28 combines with J gene TRBJ1-1, with D possibly matching TRBD1 (6 bases). This receptor was obtained from a human donor with multiple sclerosis. The CDR3 spells CASSSFLGVGGTEAFF. The CDR3 DNA reads TGTGCCAGCAGTTCCTTCTTGGGAGTAGGGGGGACTGAAGCTTTCTTT.